The TCR beta chain described here comes from a study of blood T cell repertoires in COVID-19. Study-level background: The study drew acute and convalescent COVID-19 samples from the United States, Italy and Spain.

Generated by immunoSEQ multiplex PCR, the TCRdb table keeps only in-frame clones and is missing some. The sample consists of about 240,000 clones, about 91% of them appearing once. This CDR3 has 16 amino acids. The germline CDR1 and CDR2 sequences are SGHAT and FQNNGV. V gave up 3 bases and J gave up 1 base, with 12 bases separating them. Sequencing used PBMCs or T cells enriched from blood (not recorded which). This sequence originates from a woman aged 25-40 years with acute COVID-19. This chain uses TRBV11-2 with TRBJ2-2, with a tentative D call TRBD1 (6 bases). The CDR3 loop reads CASSFRQAQNTGELFF. The CDR3 DNA follows: TGTGCCAGCAGCTTTCGACAGGCACAGAACACCGGGGAGCTGTTTTTT.